The sample holds many counts of the clone carrying this TCR beta chain. Its antigen is not known. V was trimmed by 6 bases and J by 4 bases, leaving 16 bases between them. The CDR3 totals 15 residues. These data come from a study of response to subunit inactivated influenza vaccine. Notes on the study in general: There was a suggestion from the authors that each seasonal influenza vaccination recruits few new T cells.

TCRdb re-called the RT-PCR reads through MiXCR, storing one row per CDR3 protein. In the table there are more than 400,000 distinct CDR3 sequences, approximately 7.7% of which are singletons. This chain uses TRBV12-3 or TRBV12-4 with TRBJ2-1; D perhaps matches TRBD2 (6 bases). The sequenced sample was PBMCs from blood, obtained roughly 24 months after vaccination. The sequence came from a man in his fifties or sixties who received an inactivated influenza vaccine. The CDR3 coding sequence is TGTGCCAGCAGGGGAATAGCGGAGCTGTACAATGAGCAGTTCTTC. This sequence encodes CASRGIAELYNEQFF.